This T cell receptor (beta chain) originates from a study of T cells in Graves' hyperthyroidism and ophthalmopathy. Study-wide points: Among clonotypes expanded in thyroid above 0.001, most were also found in blood. Before onset, ophthalmopathy was predicted by the model a median roughly 6.8 months earlier.

Turning to this clonotype: No antigen is known for it. This sequence may be a read error, since a much larger clone differs from it by one base.

Hyperthyroidism, newly diagnosed and lasting under 2 months, affected patients aged 18 to 65. The CDR3 regions of TCR beta were amplified from RNA transcripts. First-round RT-PCR targeting the TCR CDR3 was performed with the HTBI primer set. TCRdb reprocessed the multiplex PCR reads with MiXCR, giving one entry per CDR3 protein. The sample holds just under 750,000 distinct CDR3 sequences; under 45% are singletons and the top ten take roughly 30%. Germline CDR1 and CDR2: DFQATT and SNEGSKA (reference sequence). CDR3 length equals 14 residues. The V end lost 4 bases, the J end lost 2 bases, and 14 bases lay between the germline ends.

The chain couples TRBV20-1 to TRBJ2-5; no firm D call. The TCR comes from a woman aged 40 to 50 with Graves' hyperthyroidism. Sequencing was performed on blood. The CDR3 sequence is CSAKGFQLQETQYF. CDR3 DNA: TGCAGTGCTAAAGGCTTCCAGTTACAAGAGACCCAGTACTTC.